The following is a TCR beta chain sequence with its context. This CDR3 comprises 14 residues. V was clipped by 2 bases and J by 3 bases; unmatched bases: 5. Looked up from germline, CDR1 is SGHRS and CDR2 is YFSETQ. Authors' analysis steps: Amplification of reference gene primers was used by the study to estimate nucleated cell counts. Sequencing was performed with immunoSEQ multiplex PCR; in TCRdb, only in-frame clones are kept and a portion is missing. The V and J calls and the clone size are those of that table, but D and trimming were determined from the DNA. The sample consists of about 190,000 clones, roughly 84% of them appearing once. This sample stems from a study of blood T cell repertoires in COVID-19. As for the study in general: The United States, Italy and Spain supplied acute and convalescent COVID-19 samples. The analysed material was cDNA or gDNA that came from T cells, B-cell-depleted T cells, or PBMCs.

This TCR came from a woman aged 80 or over with active or convalescent COVID-19. The sample was peripheral blood. The genes are TRBV5-1 and TRBJ2-7, with 7 positions matching TRBD1. CDR3 sequence: CASSFGQGDYEQYF. The CDR3 region has the DNA TGCGCCAGCAGCTTTGGGCAGGGGGACTACGAGCAGTACTTC.